These T cell receptor beta chains were read from a single sample in a study of control samples from healthy donors and cancer patients. The data were produced by immunoSEQ multiplex PCR, yet TCRdb's version contains in-frame clones alone and is incomplete. The sample holds 100,000 to 150,000 clones, 92% seen once. The sequenced sample was blood. The receptors stem from a woman aged 45-59 years in good health. The CDR3 runs from the conserved cysteine through the conserved F or W. The order of the fields is J gene, V gene, clone size, D gene, CDR3 DNA, CDR3 protein. A D gene is named only where the DNA matches it firmly. Size is omitted from some rows. Given values are once, few, many or a class for expanded clones.

J: TRBJ1-1
V: TRBV6-5
size: .
D: .
DNA: TGTGCCAGCAGAGCTTACGGGGTCTTCGACACTGAAGCTTTCTTT
CDR3: CASRAYGVFDTEAFF

J: TRBJ1-4
V: TRBV5-6
size: .
D: TRBD1
DNA: TGTGCCAGCAGCTTGGGGGACAGGGAAGGTGAAAAACTGTTTTTT
CDR3: CASSLGDREGEKLFF

J: TRBJ1-5
V: TRBV11-2
size: .
D: TRBD1
DNA: TGTGCCAGCAGCTTTAGGCAGGGGGCGGCCCAGCATTTT
CDR3: CASSFRQGAAQHF

J: TRBJ1-5
V: TRBV24-1
size: .
D: TRBD1
DNA: TGTGCCACCCCCAGGACAGGTTGCAATCAGCCCCAGCATTTT
CDR3: CATPRTGCNQPQHF

J: TRBJ1-1
V: TRBV30
size: .
D: TRBD1
DNA: TGTGCCTGGAGTGTACAGACAGGGTGGGGCACTGAAGCTTTCTTT
CDR3: CAWSVQTGWGTEAFF

J: TRBJ1-2
V: TRBV28
size: .
D: TRBD1
DNA: TGTGCCAGCAGTTTCGCCGGACAGGGTCGGGGCTACACCTTC
CDR3: CASSFAGQGRGYTF

J: TRBJ1-1
V: TRBV2
size: .
D: .
DNA: TGTGCCGCCGGGACTTTGGAGGCTTTCTTT
CDR3: CAAGTLEAFF

J: TRBJ1-5
V: TRBV15
size: .
D: .
DNA: TGTGCCACCAGCAGTATAATAGGTCAGCCCCAGCATTTT
CDR3: CATSSIIGQPQHF

J: TRBJ2-5
V: TRBV6-1
size: once
D: .
DNA: TGTGCCAGCAGTGAAAGTTCGGGGAAAGAGACCCAGTACTTC
CDR3: CASSESSGKETQYF

J: TRBJ2-7
V: TRBV4-1
size: .
D: .
DNA: TGCGCCAGCAGCCAAGACCGGGCGACAGTTAGCTCCTACGAGCAGTACTTC
CDR3: CASSQDRATVSSYEQYF

J: TRBJ2-2
V: TRBV11-3
size: once
D: TRBD1
DNA: TGTGCCAGCAGCTCCCGACAGGGTGCCGGGGAGCTGTTTTTT
CDR3: CASSSRQGAGELFF

J: TRBJ2-5
V: TRBV18
size: .
D: .
DNA: TGTGCCAGCTCCCAATACCAAGAGACCCAGTACTTC
CDR3: CASSQYQETQYF

J: TRBJ2-7
V: TRBV5-1
size: .
D: TRBD1
DNA: TGCGCCAGCAGCCGGGGACAGGCTATAGCCAACGAGCAGTACTTC
CDR3: CASSRGQAIANEQYF

J: TRBJ1-2
V: TRBV4-1
size: .
D: TRBD1
DNA: TGCGCCAGCAGCCGGGAGGGACAGGGGAGGTATGGCTACACCTTC
CDR3: CASSREGQGRYGYTF

J: TRBJ2-5
V: TRBV6-5
size: .
D: TRBD2
DNA: TGTGCCAGCAGGGAGGGAGGGAGCGAGACCCAGTACTTC
CDR3: CASREGGSETQYF